The table lists the clone carrying this TCR beta chain with many counts. Sample time point: newly diagnosed GD, antithyroid drugs for less than 3 months. Preparation of the TCR library used RNA extracted from PBMCs. Libraries of TCR beta came from iRepertoire HTBI primers plus Arm-PCR of CDR3 regions. TCRdb ran MiXCR on the multiplex PCR reads and lists one entry per CDR3 protein. This table has some 500,000 distinct CDR3 sequences, approximately 13% appearing once. This sample was included in a study of regulatory T cells in long-lasting Graves disease. Germline CDR1 reads SGHTA; CDR2 reads FQGNSA. Deletions cut 4 bases from V and 0 bases from J, with 16 bases between. The CDR3 is made up of 17 amino acids. This sample also belongs to another study, concerning T cells in Graves' hyperthyroidism and ophthalmopathy. Per that study: Orbital computed tomography and thyroid ultrasound, together with serum TRAb and thyroxine and clinical symptoms, were used for diagnoses. During a first-round RT-PCR of the TCR CDR3, the HTBI primer set was used.

The sample in question was peripheral blood mononuclear cells (PBMCs), obtained at new diagnosis, from a patient treated with antithyroid drugs. The chain employs TRBV7-2 and TRBJ1-5; D uncertain. The clonotype originates from a man aged 25-40 years with Graves disease. This CDR3 reads CASSSVLGRYSNQPQHF. CDR3 sequence (DNA): TGTGCCAGCAGCTCAGTCCTTGGGCGCTATAGCAATCAGCCCCAGCATTTT.